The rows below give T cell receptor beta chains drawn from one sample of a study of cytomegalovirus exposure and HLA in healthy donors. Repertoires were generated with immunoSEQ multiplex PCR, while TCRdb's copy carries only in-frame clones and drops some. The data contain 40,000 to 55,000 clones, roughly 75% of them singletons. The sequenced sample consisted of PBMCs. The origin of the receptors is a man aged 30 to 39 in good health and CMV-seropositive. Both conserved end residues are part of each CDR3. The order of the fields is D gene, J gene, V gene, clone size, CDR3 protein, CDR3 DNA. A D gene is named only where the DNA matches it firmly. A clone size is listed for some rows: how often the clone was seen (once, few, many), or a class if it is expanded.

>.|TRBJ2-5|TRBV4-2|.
CASSPIDRGARSGTQYF
TGTGCCAGCAGCCCCATTGACCGGGGGGCCCGTTCGGGGACCCAGTACTTC
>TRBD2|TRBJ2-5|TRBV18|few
CASSPGGGAKKTQYF
TGTGCCAGCTCACCAGGCGGGGGGGCCAAGAAGACCCAGTACTTC
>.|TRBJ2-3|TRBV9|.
CASSVGVGPATQYF
TGTGCCAGCAGCGTAGGCGTTGGGCCGGCTACGCAGTATTTT
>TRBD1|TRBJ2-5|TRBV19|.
CASSIGGSQGAETQYF
TGTGCCAGTAGTATTGGAGGATCACAGGGGGCAGAGACCCAGTACTTC
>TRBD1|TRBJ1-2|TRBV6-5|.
CASSYRDSNYGYTF
TGTGCCAGCAGTTATCGGGACAGTAACTATGGCTACACCTTC
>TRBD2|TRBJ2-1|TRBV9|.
CASSVHISGGNEQFF
TGTGCCAGCAGCGTACACATTTCGGGAGGCAATGAGCAGTTCTTC
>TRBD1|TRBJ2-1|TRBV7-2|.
CASSNGTGGRNEQFF
TGTGCCAGCAGCAACGGGACAGGGGGCCGAAATGAGCAGTTCTTC
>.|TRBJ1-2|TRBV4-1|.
CASSQGSGDDQTF
TGCGCCAGCAGCCAAGGGTCAGGGGACGATCAAACCTTC
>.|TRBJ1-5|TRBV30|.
CAWSVNGAQHF
TGTGCCTGGAGTGTAAACGGGGCCCAGCATTTT
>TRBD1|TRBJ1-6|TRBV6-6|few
CASSNTGEDSPLHF
TGTGCCAGCAGTAATACAGGGGAGGATTCACCCCTCCACTTT
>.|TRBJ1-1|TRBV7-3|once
CASSAYRGTEAFF
TGTGCCAGCAGCGCATACAGAGGGACTGAAGCTTTCTTT
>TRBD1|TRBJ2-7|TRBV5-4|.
CASSSPGQGARTEQYF
TGTGCCAGCAGCTCACCGGGACAGGGGGCTCGAACCGAGCAGTACTTC
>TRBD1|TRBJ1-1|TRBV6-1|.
CASSYRTGRTEAFF
TGTGCCAGCAGCTATCGGACAGGGAGGACTGAAGCTTTCTTT
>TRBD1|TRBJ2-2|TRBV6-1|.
CASRNGQGTTGELFF
TGTGCCAGCAGAAATGGACAGGGGACCACCGGGGAGCTGTTTTTT
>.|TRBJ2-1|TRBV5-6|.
CASSLVGGHNEQFF
TGTGCCAGCAGCCTTGTGGGGGGGCATAATGAGCAGTTCTTC
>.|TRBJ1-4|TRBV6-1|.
CASQDYGEKLFF
TGTGCCTCTCAGGATTACGGTGAAAAACTGTTTTTT
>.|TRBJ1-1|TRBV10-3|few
CASSVMNTEAFF
TGTGCCTCCTCTGTAATGAACACTGAAGCTTTCTTT
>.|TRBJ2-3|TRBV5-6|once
CASSSQTGTDTQYF
TGTGCCAGCAGCTCTCAGACAGGCACAGATACGCAGTATTTT
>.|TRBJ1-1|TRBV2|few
CASRYDRNTEAFF
TGTGCCAGCAGATACGACAGGAACACTGAAGCTTTCTTT
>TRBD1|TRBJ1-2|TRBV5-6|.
CASTMGTGLPYGYTF
TGTGCCAGCACCATGGGGACAGGGCTCCCCTATGGCTACACCTTC
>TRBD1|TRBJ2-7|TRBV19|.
CASSAGTGVEQYF
TGTGCCAGTAGTGCCGGGACAGGGGTCGAGCAGTACTTC
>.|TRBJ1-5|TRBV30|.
CAWKGGVAGNQPQHF
TGTGCCTGGAAGGGTGGGGTTGCAGGGAATCAGCCCCAGCATTTT
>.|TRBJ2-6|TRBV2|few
CASSEARGGVLTF
TGTGCCAGCAGTGAAGCGCGGGGTGGTGTCCTGACTTTC
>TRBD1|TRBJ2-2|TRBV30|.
CACQGKDRGMTGELFF
TGTGCCTGTCAGGGGAAGGACAGGGGTATGACCGGGGAGCTGTTTTTT
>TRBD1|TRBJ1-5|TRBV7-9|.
CSSNRGQGQPQHF
TGTTCCAGCAACAGGGGGCAAGGGCAGCCCCAGCATTTT
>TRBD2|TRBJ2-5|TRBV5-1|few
CASSLGQIAGGGETQYF
TGCGCCAGCAGCTTGGGTCAGATAGCGGGGGGCGGAGAGACCCAGTACTTC
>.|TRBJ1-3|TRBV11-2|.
CASSLAAQGHSGNTIYF
TGTGCCAGCAGCTTAGCCGCGCAGGGGCACTCTGGAAACACCATATATTTT
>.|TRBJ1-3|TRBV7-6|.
CASSSQEGNTIYF
TGTGCCAGCAGCTCACAGGAAGGAAACACCATATATTTT
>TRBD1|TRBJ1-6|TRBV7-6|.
CASSLVQGADNYNSPLHF
TGTGCCAGCAGCTTAGTACAGGGGGCTGATAATTATAATTCACCCCTCCACTTT
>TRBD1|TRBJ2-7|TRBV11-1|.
CASSKPGQLSYEQYF
TGTGCCAGCAGCAAACCGGGACAGCTCTCCTACGAGCAGTACTTC
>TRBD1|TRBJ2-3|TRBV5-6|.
CASSLGTGSGDTQYF
TGTGCCAGCAGCTTGGGGACAGGGTCTGGAGATACGCAGTATTTT
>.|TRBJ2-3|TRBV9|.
CASSADPGFRADTQYF
TGTGCCAGCAGTGCAGATCCAGGGTTTCGCGCAGATACGCAGTATTTT
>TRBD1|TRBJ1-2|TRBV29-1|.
CSALIPGGPNYGYTF
TGCAGCGCCTTGATTCCAGGGGGCCCCAACTATGGCTACACCTTC
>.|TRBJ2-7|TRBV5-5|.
CASSLGQQRYEQYF
TGTGCCAGCAGCTTGGGACAGCAGAGATACGAGCAGTACTTC
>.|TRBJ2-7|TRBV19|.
CASSTGLGSYEQYF
TGTGCCAGTAGTACGGGTCTTGGCTCCTACGAGCAGTACTTC
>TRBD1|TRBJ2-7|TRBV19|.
CASSLEQGATYEQYF
TGTGCCAGTAGTCTAGAACAGGGGGCCACCTACGAGCAGTACTTC